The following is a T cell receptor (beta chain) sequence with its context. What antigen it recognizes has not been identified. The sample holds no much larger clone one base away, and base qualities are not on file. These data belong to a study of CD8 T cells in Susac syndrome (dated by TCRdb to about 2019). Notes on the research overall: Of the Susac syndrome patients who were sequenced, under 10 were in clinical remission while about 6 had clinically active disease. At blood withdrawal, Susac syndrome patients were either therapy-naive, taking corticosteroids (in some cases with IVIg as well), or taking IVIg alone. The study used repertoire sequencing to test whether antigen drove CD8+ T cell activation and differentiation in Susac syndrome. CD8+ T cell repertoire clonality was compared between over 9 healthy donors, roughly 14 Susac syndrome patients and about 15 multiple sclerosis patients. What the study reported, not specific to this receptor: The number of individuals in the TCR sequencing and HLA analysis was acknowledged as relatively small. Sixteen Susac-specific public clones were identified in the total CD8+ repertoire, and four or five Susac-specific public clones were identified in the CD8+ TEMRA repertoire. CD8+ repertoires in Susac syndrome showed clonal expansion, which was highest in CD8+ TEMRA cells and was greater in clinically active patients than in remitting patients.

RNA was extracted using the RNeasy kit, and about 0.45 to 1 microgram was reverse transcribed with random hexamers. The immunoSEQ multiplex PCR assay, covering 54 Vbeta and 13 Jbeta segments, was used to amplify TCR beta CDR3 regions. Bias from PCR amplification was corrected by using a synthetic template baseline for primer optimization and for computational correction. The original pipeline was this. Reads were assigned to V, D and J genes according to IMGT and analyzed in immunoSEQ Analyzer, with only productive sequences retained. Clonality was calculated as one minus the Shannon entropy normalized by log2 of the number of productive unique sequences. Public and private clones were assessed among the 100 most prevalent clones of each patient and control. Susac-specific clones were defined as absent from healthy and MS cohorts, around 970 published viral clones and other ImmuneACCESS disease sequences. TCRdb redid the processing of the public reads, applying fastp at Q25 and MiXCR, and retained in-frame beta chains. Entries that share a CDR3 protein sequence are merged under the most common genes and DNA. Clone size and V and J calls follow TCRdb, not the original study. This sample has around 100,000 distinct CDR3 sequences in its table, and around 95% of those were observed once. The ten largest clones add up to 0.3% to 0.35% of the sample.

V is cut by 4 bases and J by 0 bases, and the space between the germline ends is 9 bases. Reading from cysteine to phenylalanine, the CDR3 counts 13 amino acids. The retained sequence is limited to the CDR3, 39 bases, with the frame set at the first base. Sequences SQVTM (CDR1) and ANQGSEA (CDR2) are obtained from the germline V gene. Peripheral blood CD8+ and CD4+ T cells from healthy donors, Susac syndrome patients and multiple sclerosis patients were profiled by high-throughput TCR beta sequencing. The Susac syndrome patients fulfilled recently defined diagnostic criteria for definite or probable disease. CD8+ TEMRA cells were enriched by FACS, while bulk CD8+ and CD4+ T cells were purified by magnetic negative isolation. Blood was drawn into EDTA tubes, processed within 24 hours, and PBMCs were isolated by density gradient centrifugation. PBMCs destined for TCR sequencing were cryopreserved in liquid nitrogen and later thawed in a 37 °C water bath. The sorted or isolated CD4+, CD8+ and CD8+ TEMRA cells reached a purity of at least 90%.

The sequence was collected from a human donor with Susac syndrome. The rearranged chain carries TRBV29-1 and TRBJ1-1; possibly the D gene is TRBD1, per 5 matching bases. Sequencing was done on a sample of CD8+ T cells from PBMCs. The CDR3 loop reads CSVVPGMNTEAFF. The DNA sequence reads TGCAGCGTTGTTCCAGGGATGAACACTGAAGCTTTCTTT.